This paragraph covers one T cell receptor (beta chain) sequence. This clonotype appeared a few times. Its antigen remains undetermined. No base qualities exist here, and no much larger clone lies one base off it. The data belong to a study of T cells after yellow fever vaccination (dated by TCRdb to about 2019). About the full investigation: Libraries from fractions with low cell numbers were prepared with the SMART-Seq v4 Ultra Low Input RNA kit. To follow T-cell clones before and after primary and booster YFV17D yellow fever vaccination, bulk TCR alpha and beta repertoires were sequenced over time. Two healthy male donors, one aged 18 to 30 and one aged 30 to 39 years, were included in the cohort. Bulk PBMC replicates and cell subsets were isolated from blood drawn at multiple timepoints before and after both primary and secondary immunization. Results the study describes overall, beyond this receptor: Because abundant contaminating clonotypes from the bulk population could be contained in FACS-sorted repertoires, computational filtering was required. A small share of clonotypes occurred in both CD4 and CD8 compartments, likely arising from convergent recombination. Because the study included only a couple of donors, the extent to which the findings can be generalized is limited. Most clones expanded after primary vaccination were re-detected after the booster (around 96% of CD4 and 88% of CD8), suggesting broad memory maintenance. The secondary T-cell response was weaker than the primary response but faster, peaking on day 5 instead of day 15.

The listed sequencing device is Illumina NovaSeq 6000. Synthesis of TCR cDNA relied on 5'RACE template switching, a step that introduced a universal primer site along with unique molecular identifiers. Priming for cDNA synthesis came from both the TCR alpha and TCR beta constant segments. Library amplification involved two PCR steps, and the second step added sample barcodes and sequencing adapters. Sequencing of the libraries was done on either Illumina HiSeq 2500 (2x100 bp) or NovaSeq (2x150 bp). The original methods were these. Demultiplexing of reads and collapsing into UMI consensus sequences were performed with MIGEC, and V(D)J alignment was carried out with MiXCR. Clonotypes responding to the vaccine were identified with edgeR on replicate PBMC samples, with the criteria of FDR below 0.01 and a log2 fold change above 5 up to day 15. Bulk clonotypes were assigned CD4 or CD8 identity according to which sequenced CD4 or CD8 repertoire held them at higher abundance. The public reads were run again by TCRdb, first through fastp at Q25 and then through MiXCR, and only productive beta chains were kept. Records with the same CDR3 protein are collapsed into one entry carrying the most frequent genes and DNA. None of the V and J calls come from the authors' own analysis; TCRdb made them. The sample records 300,000 to 350,000 distinct CDR3 sequences, approximately 3.9% of which are singletons. The top ten hold approximately 24% of the sample.

The treatment or condition tag for this specimen amounts to: live attenuated yellow fever vaccine strain. At each blood-draw timepoint, two biological replicates of bulk PBMCs were collected. PBMCs were isolated from peripheral blood using a standard Ficoll-Paque protocol. TriZol was used to extract RNA from bulk PBMCs, CD4 and CD8 fractions, and dextramer-positive and dextramer-negative fractions. The V and J ends are trimmed by 2 bases and 4 bases, leaving 12 bases between them. CDR1 SGHRS and CDR2 YFSETQ are derived from the germline V gene. Including cysteine and phenylalanine, the CDR3 has 15 amino acids. Only the CDR3 DNA is retained, 45 bases long and in frame from the first base.

This TCR derives from a man younger than 30 who received the YFV17D yellow fever vaccine. Recombination connected TRBV5-1 to TRBJ2-2; a confident D gene designation cannot be given. The source material was PBMCs, sampled 5 days after the yellow fever booster vaccination. This receptor has the CDR3 CASSFTERSTGELFF. The nucleotide sequence is TGCGCCAGCAGCTTTACGGAGCGAAGCACCGGGGAGCTGTTTTTT.